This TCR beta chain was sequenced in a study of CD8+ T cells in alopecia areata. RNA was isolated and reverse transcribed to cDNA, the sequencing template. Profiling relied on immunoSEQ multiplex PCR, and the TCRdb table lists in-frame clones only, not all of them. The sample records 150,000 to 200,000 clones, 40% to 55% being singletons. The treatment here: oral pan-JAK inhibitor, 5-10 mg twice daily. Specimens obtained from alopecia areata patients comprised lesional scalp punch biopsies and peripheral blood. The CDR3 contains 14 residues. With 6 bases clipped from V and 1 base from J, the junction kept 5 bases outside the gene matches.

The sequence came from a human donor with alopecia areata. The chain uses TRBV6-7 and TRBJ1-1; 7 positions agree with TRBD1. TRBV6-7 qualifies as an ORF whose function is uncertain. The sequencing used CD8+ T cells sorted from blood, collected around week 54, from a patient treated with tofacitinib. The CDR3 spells CASSYGQENTEAFF. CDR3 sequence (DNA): TGTGCCAGCAGCTACGGACAGGAGAACACTGAAGCTTTCTTT.